The clone carrying this TCR beta chain was seen repeatedly, ten times or more. Its antigen is unknown. CDR3 length equals 12 residues. Germline V gene sequence: CDR1 LGHDT, CDR2 YNNKEL (reference sequence). Trimming cost V 3 bases and J 8 bases, with 10 bases left between them. Isolation of PBMCs was performed on around 10 ml fresh peripheral blood. What was amplified from RNA transcripts were TCR beta CDR3 regions. TCR CDR3 underwent first-round RT-PCR with the HTBI primer set. TCRdb passed the multiplex PCR reads through MiXCR, listing each CDR3 protein once. The data contain roughly 330,000 distinct CDR3 sequences, 16% of them seen just once; the ten biggest clones take up 33%. The data originate from a study of T cells in Graves' hyperthyroidism and ophthalmopathy. Across the study: Any treatment followed the collection of peripheral blood at initial diagnosis. Study results and caveats: Most clonotypes expanded in the thyroid (above 0.001) were also present in blood. Model output signaled ophthalmopathy a median about 6.3 months ahead of onset.

The receptor was isolated from a man younger than 45 with Graves' hyperthyroidism. Sequencing was done on a sample of blood. The chain couples TRBV3-1 to TRBJ1-1, with D unresolved. The CDR3 nucleotides read TGTGCCAGCAGCCAGTCCGGCGGGGAAGCTTTCTTT. This codes for CASSQSGGEAFF. Supplemented by reference TRBV3-1 and TRBJ1-1, the full variable domain reads DTAVSQTPKYLVTQMGNDKSIKCEQNLGHDTMYWYKQDSKKFLKIMFSYNNKELIINETVPNRFSPKSPDKAHLNLHINSLELGDSAVYFCASSQSGGEAFFGQGTRLTVV.